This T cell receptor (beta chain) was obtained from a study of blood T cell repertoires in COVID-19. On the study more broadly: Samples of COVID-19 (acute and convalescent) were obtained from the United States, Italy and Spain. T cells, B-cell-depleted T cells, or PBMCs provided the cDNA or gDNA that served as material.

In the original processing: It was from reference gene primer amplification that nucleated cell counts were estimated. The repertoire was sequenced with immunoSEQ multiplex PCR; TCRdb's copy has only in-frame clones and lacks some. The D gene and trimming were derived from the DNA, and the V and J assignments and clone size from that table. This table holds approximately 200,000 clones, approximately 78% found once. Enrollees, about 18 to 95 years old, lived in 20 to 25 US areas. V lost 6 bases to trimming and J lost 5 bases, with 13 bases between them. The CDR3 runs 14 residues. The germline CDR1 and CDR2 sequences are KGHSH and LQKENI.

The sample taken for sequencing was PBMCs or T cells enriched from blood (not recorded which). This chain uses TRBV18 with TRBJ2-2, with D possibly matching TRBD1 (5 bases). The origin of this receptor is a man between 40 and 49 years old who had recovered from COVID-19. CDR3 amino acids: CASSGQGRTGELFF. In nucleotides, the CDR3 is TGTGCCAGCTCCGGCCAGGGTAGGACCGGGGAGCTGTTTTTT.